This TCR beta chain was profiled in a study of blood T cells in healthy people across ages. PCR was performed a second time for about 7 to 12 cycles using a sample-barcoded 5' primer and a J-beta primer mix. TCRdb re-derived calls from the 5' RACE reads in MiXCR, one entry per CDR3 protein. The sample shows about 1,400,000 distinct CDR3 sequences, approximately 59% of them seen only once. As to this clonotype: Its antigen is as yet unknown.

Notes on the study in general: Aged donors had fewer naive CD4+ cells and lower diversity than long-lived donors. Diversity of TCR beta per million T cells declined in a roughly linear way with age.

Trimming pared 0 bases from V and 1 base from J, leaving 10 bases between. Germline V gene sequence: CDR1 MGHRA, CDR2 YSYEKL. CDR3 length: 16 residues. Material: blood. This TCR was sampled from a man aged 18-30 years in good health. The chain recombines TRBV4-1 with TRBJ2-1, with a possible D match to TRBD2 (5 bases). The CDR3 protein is CASSQDLPGSYNEQFF. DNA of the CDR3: TGCGCCAGCAGCCAAGATCTTCCGGGGTCCTACAATGAGCAGTTCTTC.